This T cell receptor (beta chain) was sequenced for a study of shared clonotypes between healthy human individuals. CDR3 size: 15 residues. The germline CDR1 and CDR2 sequences are LGHNT and FRNRAP. V was clipped by 0 bases and J by 5 bases, with 14 bases between them. Naive CD8 populations comprised CD45RO-negative cells positively selected for CCR7, excluding terminally differentiated effector memory CD45RA+ cells. General observations from the study: Clonotypes shared by all four sorted-subset donors had higher generation probabilities than non-shared clonotypes. A generally larger estimated richness was seen in naive subsets than in memory subsets.

The authors split each subset's genomic DNA evenly across several immunoSEQ plates. Sequencing was performed with immunoSEQ multiplex PCR; in TCRdb, only in-frame clones are kept and a portion is missing. This table holds around 2,000,000 clones, about 94% found once. As for this clone: What it binds is not known.

The sequence came from a man between 18 and 29 years old in good health. V usage is TRBV12-5 and J usage is TRBJ2-7; D gene ambiguous. Sequenced material: naive CD8+ T cells sorted from blood. In DNA, the CDR3 is TGTGCTAGTGGTTTGGTACCGGATGGGCTGGACGAGCAGTACTTC. It codes for CASGLVPDGLDEQYF.